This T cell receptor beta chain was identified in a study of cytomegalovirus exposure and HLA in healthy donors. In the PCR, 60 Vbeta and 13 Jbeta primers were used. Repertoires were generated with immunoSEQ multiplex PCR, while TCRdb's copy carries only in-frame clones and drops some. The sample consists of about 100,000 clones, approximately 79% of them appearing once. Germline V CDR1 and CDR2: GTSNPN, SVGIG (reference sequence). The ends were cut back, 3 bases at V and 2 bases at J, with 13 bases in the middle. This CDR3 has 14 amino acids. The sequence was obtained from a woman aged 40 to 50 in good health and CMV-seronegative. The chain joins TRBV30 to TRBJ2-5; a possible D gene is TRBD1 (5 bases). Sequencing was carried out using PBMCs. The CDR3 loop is CAWRPRQRQETQYF. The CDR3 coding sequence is TGTGCCTGGAGGCCGAGACAGCGACAAGAGACCCAGTACTTC.